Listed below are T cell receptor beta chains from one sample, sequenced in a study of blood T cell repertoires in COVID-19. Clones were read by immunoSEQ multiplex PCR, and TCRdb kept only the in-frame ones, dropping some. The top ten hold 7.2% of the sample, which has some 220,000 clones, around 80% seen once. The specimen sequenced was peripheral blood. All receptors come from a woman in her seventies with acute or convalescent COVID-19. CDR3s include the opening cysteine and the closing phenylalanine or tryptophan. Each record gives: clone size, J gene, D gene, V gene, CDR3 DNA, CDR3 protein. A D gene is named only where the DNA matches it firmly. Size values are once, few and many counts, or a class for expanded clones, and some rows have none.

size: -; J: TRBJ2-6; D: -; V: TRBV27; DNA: TGTGCCAGCAGTTTACTACTATCCTCTGGGGCCAACGTCCTGACTTTC; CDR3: CASSLLLSSGANVLTF
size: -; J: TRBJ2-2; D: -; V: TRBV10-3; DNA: TGTGCCATCAGGGGGGCAAGGGACACCGGGGAGCTGTTTTTT; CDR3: CAIRGARDTGELFF
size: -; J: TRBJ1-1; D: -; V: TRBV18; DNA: TGTGCCAGCTCACCGGCCGGGAATGAAGCTTTCTTT; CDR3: CASSPAGNEAFF
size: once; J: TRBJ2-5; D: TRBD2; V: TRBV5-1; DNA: TGCGCCAGCAGCTTGTCTAGCGGGGGGGCCATAAAATCAGAGACCCAGTACTTC; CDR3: CASSLSSGGAIKSETQYF
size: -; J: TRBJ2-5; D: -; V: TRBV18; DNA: TGTGCCAGCTCACCGACAGTAGATGCAGAGACCCAGTACTTC; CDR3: CASSPTVDAETQYF
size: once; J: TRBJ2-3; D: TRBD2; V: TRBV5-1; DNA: TGCGCCAGCAGCAATAGCGGGGGAGGAGATACGCAGTATTTT; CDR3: CASSNSGGGDTQYF
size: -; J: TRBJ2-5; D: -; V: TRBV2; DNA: TGTGCCTCACGGAGGGGGACAGTTAATACCCTACAAGAGACCCAGTACTTC; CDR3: CASRRGTVNTLQETQYF
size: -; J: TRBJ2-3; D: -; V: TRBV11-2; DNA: TGTGCCAGCAGCTTAGCCATGGCCTCGTCCGATACGCAGTATTTT; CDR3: CASSLAMASSDTQYF
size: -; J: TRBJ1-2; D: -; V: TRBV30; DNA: TGTGCCTGGAGCCAGCAGGGGATAAACTATGGCTACACCTTC; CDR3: CAWSQQGINYGYTF
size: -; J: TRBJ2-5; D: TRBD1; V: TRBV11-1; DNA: TGTGCCAGCAGCTTAAATGGACAGGTATTCCAGACCCAGTACTTC; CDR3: CASSLNGQVFQTQYF